This T cell receptor (beta chain) came from a study of cytomegalovirus exposure and HLA in healthy donors. V was pared by 3 bases and J by 6 bases, with 9 bases between. Germline V gene sequence: CDR1 SGHTA, CDR2 FQGNSA. CDR3 length: 12 residues. Overall study findings and caveats: Sequencing likely produced, as an artifact, a cluster of highly shared sequence variants. Among donors in an Asian-associated ancestry cluster, a later analysis reportedly found fewer N-insertions than the roughly 700-donor mean.

The PCR employed 60 Vbeta primers together with 13 Jbeta primers. Profiled with immunoSEQ multiplex PCR; TCRdb holds only in-frame clones, not every one. The sample's table shows about 75,000 clones. The donors, nominally healthy at sampling, likely had unrecorded immune exposures. With respect to this clone: Its cognate antigen is unknown.

Material: PBMCs. The rearrangement uses TRBV7-2 and TRBJ2-7, with a tentative D call TRBD2 (6 bases). This clonotype originated in a man aged 18 to 30 in good health and CMV-seropositive. The CDR3: CASSLAGREQYF. The CDR3 DNA sequence: TGTGCCAGCAGCTTGGCGGGGCGCGAGCAGTACTTC.